Sequencing of this T cell receptor (beta chain) was carried out in a study of T cells in Graves' hyperthyroidism and ophthalmopathy. For the study at large: Peripheral blood was secured at the point of initial diagnosis, before any treatment.

This CDR3 comprises 12 residues. V shed 3 bases and J 7 bases; nucleotides not matched to a gene: 2. CDR1 and CDR2 from the germline V gene are SEHNR and FQNEAQ (reference sequence). In this sample, this clonotype turned up many times. Diagnosis of hyperthyroidism was new in patients aged 18 to 65, and its duration was under 2 months. Cells are PBMCs isolated from roughly 9.3 ml of fresh blood. RNA transcripts served as the template for amplifying TCR beta CDR3 regions. First-round RT-PCR of the TCR CDR3 relied on the HTBI primer set. TCRdb ran MiXCR on the multiplex PCR reads and lists one entry per CDR3 protein. The repertoire holds under 800,000 distinct CDR3 sequences, with 12% to 15% as singletons.

V usage is TRBV7-9 and J usage is TRBJ1-1; TRBD1 matches at 7 bases. The sequencing sample was made of blood. The sequence was collected from a woman younger than 35 with Graves' hyperthyroidism. CDR3 sequence: CASSFRQGEAFF. The CDR3 nucleotides are TGTGCCAGCAGCTTTAGACAGGGTGAAGCTTTCTTT.